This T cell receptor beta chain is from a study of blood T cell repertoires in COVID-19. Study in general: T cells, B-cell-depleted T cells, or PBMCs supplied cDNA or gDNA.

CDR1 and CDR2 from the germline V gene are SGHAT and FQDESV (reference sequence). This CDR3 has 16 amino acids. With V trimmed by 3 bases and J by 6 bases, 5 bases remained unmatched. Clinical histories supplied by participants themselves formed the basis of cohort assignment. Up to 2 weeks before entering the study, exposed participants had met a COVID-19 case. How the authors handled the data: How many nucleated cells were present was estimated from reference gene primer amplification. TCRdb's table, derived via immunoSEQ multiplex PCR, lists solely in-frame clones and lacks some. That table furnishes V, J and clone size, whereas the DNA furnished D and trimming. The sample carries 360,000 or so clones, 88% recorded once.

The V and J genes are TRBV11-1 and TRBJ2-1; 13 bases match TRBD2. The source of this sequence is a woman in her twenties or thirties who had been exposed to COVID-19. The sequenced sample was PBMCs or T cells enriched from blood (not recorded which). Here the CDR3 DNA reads TGTGCCAGCAGCTTGGAACTAGCGGGAGGGGTCAATGAGCAGTTCTTC. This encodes CASSLELAGGVNEQFF.